The 5 T cell receptor beta chains reported below all come from one sample, sequenced in a study of regulatory T cells in long-lasting Graves disease. Time point indicated: newly diagnosed GD, antithyroid drugs for less than 3 months. Scientists built the TCR library using RNA that was extracted from PBMCs. Relying on iRepertoire HTBI primers and Arm-PCR of CDR3 regions, the team built TCR beta libraries. From the multiplex PCR reads, TCRdb called clonotypes with MiXCR, one entry per CDR3 protein. Altogether more than 400,000 distinct CDR3 sequences are present, under 20% being singletons, with the ten largest covering approximately 12%. These data were also filed under a second study, of T cells in Graves' hyperthyroidism and ophthalmopathy.

The sequenced sample was peripheral blood mononuclear cells (PBMCs), obtained at new diagnosis, from a patient treated with antithyroid drugs. The receptors stem from a middle-aged man with Graves disease.

This clonotype was recorded many times. V is TRBV24-1 and J is TRBJ2-1, with 11 positions matching TRBD2. V lost 4 bases, J lost 3 bases, and 7 bases stayed unmatched. Germline assignment: CDR1 KGHDR and CDR2 SFDVKD. This CDR3 is built from 17 residues. The CDR3 region is CATSDSFTSGSYNEQFF. CDR3 in DNA: TGTGCCACCAGTGACTCCTTTACTAGCGGGAGCTACAATGAGCAGTTCTTC.

The genes are TRBV7-9 and TRBJ1-1; the D is unclear. Germline V gene data show CDR1 as SEHNR and CDR2 as FQNEAQ (reference sequence). Between the trimmed V and J ends, which lost 1 base and 6 bases, there was a span of 3 bases. The CDR3 loop spans 11 amino acids. The CDR3 is CASSLDPEAFF. The CDR3 bases are TGTGCCAGCAGCTTAGATCCTGAAGCTTTCTTT.

This sequence joins TRBV27 and TRBJ2-7, with 11 bases lining up with TRBD2. V was clipped by 5 bases and J by 2 bases; unmatched bases: 8. Germline V lookup: CDR1 MNHEY, CDR2 SMNVEV (reference sequence). The CDR3 sequence is 16 residues long. This CDR3 is CASSLLAGVGPYEQYF. Written as DNA, the CDR3 is TGTGCCAGCAGTCTACTAGCGGGAGTCGGTCCCTACGAGCAGTACTTC.

The V and J genes are TRBV5-1 and TRBJ2-7; a weak D match, TRBD1 (5 bases). The CDR3 spans 16 residues. The germline gives CDR1 SGHRS, CDR2 YFSETQ. The V gene lost 0 bases and the J gene lost 1 base, with 14 bases spanning the gap. The CDR3 DNA reads TGCGCCAGCAGCTTGGCCCCGCGACAGTCATCCTACGAGCAGTACTTC. Amino acid sequence: CASSLAPRQSSYEQYF.

This clonotype showed up many times. The CDR3 region has the DNA TGTGCCAGCAGTTTGCAACTAGCGGGAATCGGGACCCAGTACTTC. Its translation is CASSLQLAGIGTQYF. The rearrangement joins TRBV6-5 to TRBJ2-5; 10 bases line up with TRBD2. CDR1 and CDR2 (germline): MNHEY, SVGAGI. V dropped 4 bases and J dropped 7; count of bases not matched to a gene: 9. CDR3 length: 15 amino acids.